This is a list of T cell receptor beta chains from one sample in a study of blood T cell repertoires in COVID-19. Some clones are missing from TCRdb's copy, which holds only in-frame ones; the method was immunoSEQ multiplex PCR. The sample has about 21,000 clones, around 82% seen once. What was sequenced was peripheral blood. Every receptor here comes from a human donor in a cohort sampled during active COVID-19. Each CDR3 is given with its conserved first and last residue. The D gene is left open where the match is weak. For some rows the clone size is stated as once, few or many, or as a class when expanded; others skip it.

>TRBJ2-2|TRBV10-1|TRBD1|.
TGCGCCAGCAGGGAGACAGGGGGAACCGGGGAGCTGTTTTTT
CASRETGGTGELFF
>TRBJ2-1|TRBV5-1|.|.
TGCGCCAGCAGTATGGGTATTCAGGCAAGCTTTTACAATGAGCAGCTCTTC
CASSMGIQASFYNEQLF
>TRBJ1-2|TRBV25-1|.|.
TGTGCCAGCAGTCTTGCAGGGAGGAATGGCTACACCTTC
CASSLAGRNGYTF
>TRBJ1-4|TRBV10-3|.|.
TGTGCCATCAGCTACGACAGACCTAATGAAAAACTGTTTTTT
CAISYDRPNEKLFF
>TRBJ2-2|TRBV6-5|TRBD2|.
TGTGCCAGCAGGCAAGAGGGACTAGCGGAAAAAGGGCTGTTTTTT
CASRQEGLAEKGLFF
>TRBJ1-2|TRBV5-6|TRBD1|.
TGTGCCAGCAGCCGGGGGACAGGGGAACACACCTTC
CASSRGTGEHTF
>TRBJ2-7|TRBV2|TRBD1|.
TGTGCCAGCAGTGAAGCCGGGACAGGGAGCTCCTACGAGCAGTACTTC
CASSEAGTGSSYEQYF
>TRBJ2-3|TRBV11-2|.|few
TGTGCCAGCAGCTTTTTATCTCTTCTAGAGGATACGCAGTATTTT
CASSFLSLLEDTQYF
>TRBJ1-2|TRBV18|TRBD1|.
TGTGCCAGTATGGTTAACAGGGGTAGCGGCTACACCTTC
CASMVNRGSGYTF
>TRBJ2-5|TRBV20-1|.|.
TGCAGTGCTAGTCGTCAAGAGACCCAGTACTTC
CSASRQETQYF
>TRBJ1-1|TRBV3-1/TRBV3-2|TRBD1|.
TGTGCCAGCAGCCGGACAGGGTTGAACACTGAAGCTTTCTTT
CASSRTGLNTEAFF
>TRBJ1-2|TRBV14|.|.
TGTGCCAGCAGCCAAGTCAGGGACTATGGCTACACCTTC
CASSQVRDYGYTF
>TRBJ2-7|TRBV5-4|.|.
TGTGCCAGCAGCTTGGGGTCGGGGGTAACATCCTACGAGCAGTACTTC
CASSLGSGVTSYEQYF
>TRBJ2-7|TRBV4-2|.|.
TGTGCCAGCAGCCAAGGCGGCGGCTACGGGGAGCAGTACTTC
CASSQGGGYGEQYF
>TRBJ1-1|TRBV5-1|TRBD1|.
TGCGCCAGCAACTGGGAAAGGACAGGGGCGGCTTTCTTT
CASNWERTGAAFF
>TRBJ2-2|TRBV2|.|.
TGTGCCAGCCACCGGACAGCGAACACCGGGGAGCTGTTTTTT
CASHRTANTGELFF
>TRBJ1-6|TRBV4-2|TRBD1|.
TGTGCCAGCAGCCAAGAGGCCAGGGGGCTGTCCTATAATTCACCCCTCCACTTT
CASSQEARGLSYNSPLHF
>TRBJ2-7|TRBV28|.|.
TGTGCCAGCAGTTTCCCAGGGGTTCCCTACGAGCAGTACTTC
CASSFPGVPYEQYF
>TRBJ1-2|TRBV4-1|TRBD1|.
TGCGCCAGCAGCCGATCGACAGGGGGGAACGGCTACACCTTC
CASSRSTGGNGYTF
>TRBJ2-3|TRBV4-2|.|.
TGTGCCAGCAGCCAAACACAGAAAGCCACAGATACGCAGTATTTT
CASSQTQKATDTQYF
>TRBJ1-6|TRBV6-1|TRBD1|few
TGTGCCAGCAGTGAAGGACAGGGGAGACCTTCACCCCTCCACTTT
CASSEGQGRPSPLHF
>TRBJ1-2|TRBV6-5|.|.
TGTGCCAGCAGCCCCGAAGGAGCCTTCTATGGCTACACCTTC
CASSPEGAFYGYTF
>TRBJ2-1|TRBV4-3|TRBD1|.
TGCGCCAGCAGCCAAATACAACAGGGGGCAAATGAGCAGTTCTTC
CASSQIQQGANEQFF
>TRBJ2-7|TRBV6-5|.|.
TGTGCCAGCACCGCCCGGGGAGTTCCCTACGAGCAGTACTTC
CASTARGVPYEQYF
>TRBJ2-1|TRBV5-1|TRBD2|once
TGCGCCCGCAGCGGGGGGCGGGGGAATGAGCAGTTCTTC
CARSGGRGNEQFF
>TRBJ2-5|TRBV18|TRBD1|.
TGTGCCAGCTCGTTCGGACAGGATGGTAAAGAGACCCAGTACTTC
CASSFGQDGKETQYF
>TRBJ2-7|TRBV13|TRBD1|.
TGTGCCAGCAGCTTAGGGCAGGGGGTATACGAGCAGTACTTC
CASSLGQGVYEQYF